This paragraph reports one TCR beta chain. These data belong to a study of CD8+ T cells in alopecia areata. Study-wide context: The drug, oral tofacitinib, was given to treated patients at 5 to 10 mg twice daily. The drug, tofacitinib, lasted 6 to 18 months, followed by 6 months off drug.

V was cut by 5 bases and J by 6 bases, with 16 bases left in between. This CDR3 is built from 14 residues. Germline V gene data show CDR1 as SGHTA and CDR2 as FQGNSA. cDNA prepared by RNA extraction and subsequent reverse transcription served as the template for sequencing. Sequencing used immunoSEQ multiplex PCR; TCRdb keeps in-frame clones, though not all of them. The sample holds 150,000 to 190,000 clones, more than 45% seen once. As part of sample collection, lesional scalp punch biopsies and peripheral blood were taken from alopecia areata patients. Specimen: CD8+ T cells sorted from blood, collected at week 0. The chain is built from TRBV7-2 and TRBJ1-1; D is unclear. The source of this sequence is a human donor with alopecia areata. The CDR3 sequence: CASSRPTRASEAFF. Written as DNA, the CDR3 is TGTGCCAGCAGCCGCCCGACACGCGCGTCTGAAGCTTTCTTT.